This record covers a single T cell receptor beta chain. V lost 3 bases and J lost 5, with 16 bases in between. Germline V gene sequence: CDR1 MNHNS, CDR2 SASEGT. This CDR3 region has 15 residues. These patients had recovered from COVID-19 ranging mild to severe. These memory T cells were uncultured and sequenced directly after ex vivo isolation. Clones were sequenced by immunoSEQ multiplex PCR, and TCRdb holds only the in-frame ones, with some missing. The sample shows about 75,000 clones, around four fifths of them seen only once. This entry is derived from a study of CD4 T cell repertoires in COVID-19.

The chain combines TRBV6-1 with TRBJ2-5; the D gene is possibly TRBD1 (5 bases). Sequences were derived from CD4+ T cells from peripheral blood, sampled after recovery from COVID-19. This receptor was obtained from a human donor who had COVID-19. CDR3 residues: CASSDWGKKSETQYF. The CDR3 DNA is TGTGCCAGCAGTGATTGGGGCAAGAAGAGCGAGACCCAGTACTTC.